A selection of T cell receptor beta chains follows, all from one sample in a study of read filtering for tumor transcriptome and immune sequencing. TCRdb passed the reads through MiXCR, listing each CDR3 protein once. The data contain 35,000 to 40,000 distinct CDR3 sequences, approximately 15% of them singletons. Input material: a population of CD138-negative cells sorted from bone marrow. These receptors were obtained from a donor at least 40 years old with multiple myeloma. Each CDR3 is given with its conserved first and last residue. A D gene is named only where the DNA matches it firmly. Rows may omit the clone size; those that give it use once, few, many or a size class.

clone size: many
D gene: TRBD2
J gene: TRBJ2-5
V gene: TRBV20-1
CDR3 DNA: TGCAGTGCAAATCCACTAGCGGGAGCTGTAGAGACCCAGTACTTC
CDR3 protein: CSANPLAGAVETQYF

clone size: many
D gene: .
J gene: TRBJ1-2
V gene: TRBV20-1
CDR3 DNA: TGCAGTGCTAGAGTCGGGACGGCGTATGGCTACACCTTC
CDR3 protein: CSARVGTAYGYTF

clone size: many
D gene: .
J gene: TRBJ1-1
V gene: TRBV6-6
CDR3 DNA: TGTGCCAGCACGAAGCGAGGGGAGGGCACTGAAGCTTTCTTT
CDR3 protein: CASTKRGEGTEAFF

clone size: many
D gene: .
J gene: TRBJ2-1
V gene: TRBV20-1
CDR3 DNA: TGCAGTGCTTCGCCTCTAGCGAGAGCCTACAATGAGCAGTTCTTC
CDR3 protein: CSASPLARAYNEQFF

clone size: .
D gene: .
J gene: TRBJ1-2
V gene: TRBV6-5
CDR3 DNA: TGTGCCAGCAGTTCCTTGACACGGGGCGGATGCTACACCTTC
CDR3 protein: CASSSLTRGGCYTF

clone size: many
D gene: .
J gene: TRBJ2-1
V gene: TRBV10-3
CDR3 DNA: TGTGCCATCCTCCGGGACGGCAGCAATGAGCAGTTCTTC
CDR3 protein: CAILRDGSNEQFF

clone size: many
D gene: .
J gene: TRBJ2-5
V gene: TRBV29-1
CDR3 DNA: TGCAGCGTTGAACAGATCCAAGAGACCCAGTACTTC
CDR3 protein: CSVEQIQETQYF

clone size: many
D gene: .
J gene: TRBJ2-1
V gene: TRBV29-1
CDR3 DNA: TGCAGCGTTGGCGGGACGACAATCAATGAGCAGTTCTTC
CDR3 protein: CSVGGTTINEQFF

clone size: many
D gene: .
J gene: TRBJ2-3
V gene: TRBV7-2
CDR3 DNA: TGTGCCAGCAGCTCCATAGTCAGGGATACGCAGTATTTT
CDR3 protein: CASSSIVRDTQYF

clone size: .
D gene: TRBD1
J gene: TRBJ2-1
V gene: TRBV4-2
CDR3 DNA: TGTGCCAGCAGCCCGGACCCAGGGGGCCTGCGTAATGAGCAGTTCTTC
CDR3 protein: CASSPDPGGLRNEQFF

clone size: many
D gene: TRBD1
J gene: TRBJ2-3
V gene: TRBV28
CDR3 DNA: TGTGCCAGCGTCGAAGGGGGCATCGATACGCAGTATTTT
CDR3 protein: CASVEGGIDTQYF

clone size: many
D gene: TRBD1
J gene: TRBJ1-2
V gene: TRBV18
CDR3 DNA: TGTGCCAGCTCACGGGACAGTGGGACCCATGGCTACACCTTC
CDR3 protein: CASSRDSGTHGYTF

clone size: many
D gene: TRBD2
J gene: TRBJ2-5
V gene: TRBV11-2
CDR3 DNA: TGTGCCAGCAGCTTACGAGTAGCGGGAGCAAAGACCCAGTACTTC
CDR3 protein: CASSLRVAGAKTQYF

clone size: few
D gene: .
J gene: TRBJ2-7
V gene: TRBV6-2/TRBV6-3
CDR3 DNA: TGTGCCAGCAGTCACTCGTCAGGGTACTCCCACGAGCAGTACTTC
CDR3 protein: CASSHSSGYSHEQYF

clone size: .
D gene: .
J gene: TRBJ1-1
V gene: TRBV28
CDR3 DNA: TGTGCCAGCAGATCCCCTCGGATGGGGAACACTGAAGCTTTCTTT
CDR3 protein: CASRSPRMGNTEAFF

clone size: once
D gene: .
J gene: TRBJ1-3
V gene: TRBV10-3
CDR3 DNA: TGTGCCATCAGGGAAACAGAAAACACCATATATTTT
CDR3 protein: CAIRETENTIYF

clone size: many
D gene: .
J gene: TRBJ1-1
V gene: TRBV12-3/TRBV12-4
CDR3 DNA: TGTGCCAGCAGTGAGTGGCAGCTGAACACTGAAGCTTTCTTT
CDR3 protein: CASSEWQLNTEAFF

clone size: .
D gene: .
J gene: TRBJ2-5
V gene: TRBV6-2/TRBV6-3
CDR3 DNA: TGTGCCAGCAGTTTCCGCAGTAGCGCCGAAGAGACCCAGTACTTC
CDR3 protein: CASSFRSSAEETQYF

clone size: many
D gene: .
J gene: TRBJ1-2
V gene: TRBV20-1
CDR3 DNA: TGCAGTGCCTATCGACCCTTAGGCTACGATTATGGCTACACCTTC
CDR3 protein: CSAYRPLGYDYGYTF

clone size: many
D gene: TRBD2
J gene: TRBJ2-6
V gene: TRBV19
CDR3 DNA: TGTGCCTCCTGGGGGGGTTCGGGGGCCAACGTCCTGACTTTC
CDR3 protein: CASWGGSGANVLTF

clone size: many
D gene: .
J gene: TRBJ1-2
V gene: TRBV20-1
CDR3 DNA: TGCAGTGCTTCGACCGCCAGTTATGGCTACACCTTC
CDR3 protein: CSASTASYGYTF

clone size: many
D gene: TRBD1
J gene: TRBJ2-1
V gene: TRBV20-1
CDR3 DNA: TGCAGTGCTAGCCCGGGACAGGTTCGACATGAGCAGTTCTTC
CDR3 protein: CSASPGQVRHEQFF